This passage covers 9 T cell receptor beta chains from one sample sequenced in a study of blood T cell repertoires in COVID-19. Here immunoSEQ multiplex PCR was the method, and the copy in TCRdb shows in-frame clones only, minus some. The data contain about 160,000 clones, roughly 84% of them singletons. Sequenced material: peripheral blood. These receptors were obtained from an elderly woman with active or convalescent COVID-19.

This chain links TRBV6-2 or TRBV6-3 with TRBJ2-3, with a tentative D call TRBD1 (6 bases). Germline assignment: CDR1 MNHEY and CDR2 SVGEGT. The V gene lost 2 bases and the J gene lost 7 bases, with 19 bases spanning the gap. The length of the CDR3 is 16 residues. CDR3 residues: CASSYPTRDISHTQYF. DNA for the CDR3: TGTGCCAGCAGTTACCCAACCCGGGACATCTCTCATACGCAGTATTTT.

V and J are TRBV2 and TRBJ2-2, with D possibly TRBD1 on 6 matching bases. The germline V gene has CDR1 SNHLY and CDR2 FYNNEI. This CDR3 spans 17 amino acids. The V gene lost 9 bases and the J gene lost 2 bases, with 22 bases spanning the gap. The CDR3 here is CASNLWGTGLNTGELFF. In DNA form, the CDR3 reads TGTGCCAGTAATCTTTGGGGCACAGGGCTTAACACCGGGGAGCTGTTTTTT.

The gene calls are TRBV19 and TRBJ1-3; D gene uncertain. This CDR3 comprises 13 residues. The V and J ends lost 7 bases and 0 bases respectively, with 7 bases between them. Germline CDR1 and CDR2: LNHDA and SQIVND (reference sequence). CDR3 sequence: CASIHNSGNTIYF. The CDR3 coding sequence is TGTGCCAGTATCCACAACTCTGGAAACACCATATATTTT.

The chain is built from TRBV10-1 and TRBJ2-2, with a possible D match to TRBD1 (6 bases). CDR1 and CDR2 from the germline V gene are WNHNN and SYGVQD (reference sequence). V lost 9 bases and J lost 5, with 19 bases in between. CDR3 length: 15 amino acids. Here the CDR3 DNA reads TGCGCCAGGGAGCCGGGACATCGTCTAACCGGGGAGCTGTTTTTT. Amino acids: CAREPGHRLTGELFF.

The chain couples TRBV11-2 to TRBJ2-3; tentative D call: TRBD2 (5 bases). CDR3 length equals 12 residues. In germline, CDR1 is SGHAT, CDR2 FQNNGV. The V and J ends lost 4 bases and 5 bases respectively, with 7 bases between them. Here the CDR3 DNA reads TGTGCCAGCAGCTGGACTGAAGATACGCAGTATTTT. It codes for CASSWTEDTQYF.

J is TRBJ2-1 and V is TRBV6-5, with TRBD1 matching 9 bases. The CDR3 covers 16 residues. CDR1 and CDR2 from the germline V gene are MNHEY and SVGAGI. The V segment lost 0 bases and the J segment 1 base; nucleotides outside the gene matches: 1. CDR3 sequence: CASSYSGQGSYNEQFF. CDR3 sequence (DNA): TGTGCCAGCAGTTACTCAGGACAGGGGTCCTACAATGAGCAGTTCTTC.

The chain has TRBV27 and TRBJ1-6; D perhaps matches TRBD1 (6 bases). The germline CDR1 and CDR2 sequences are MNHEY and SMNVEV (reference sequence). V was shortened by 5 bases and J by 5 bases, with 16 bases between the two germline ends. The CDR3 is made up of 16 amino acids. Here the CDR3 DNA reads TGTGCCAGCAGTAATTCCGGGACACGTAATAATTCACCCCTCCACTTT. Translation: CASSNSGTRNNSPLHF.

The V call is TRBV30, the J call TRBJ1-2; 8 bases match TRBD1. CDR1 and CDR2 (germline): GTSNPN, SVGIG (reference sequence). Trimming at V came to 4 bases and at J to 9 bases, leaving 10 bases not matched to a gene. This CDR3 is 13 amino acids long. The CDR3 is CAWIAGTGNSYTF. The CDR3 region has the DNA TGTGCCTGGATCGCCGGGACAGGCAACAGCTACACCTTC.

In this sample, this clone turned up a few times. The chain carries TRBV11-2 and TRBJ2-7; D gene ambiguous. Trimming took off 5 bases at V and 1 base at J, with 18 bases between the two ends. Germline V gene data show CDR1 as SGHAT and CDR2 as FQNNGV. The CDR3 has 16 residues. The CDR3 bases are TGTGCCAGCAGCCTTCTTACGGGTCAGTTTTCCTACGAGCAGTACTTC. Protein: CASSLLTGQFSYEQYF.